This TCR beta chain came from a study of T cells after yellow fever vaccination. Looked up from germline, CDR1 is MGHDK and CDR2 is SYGVNS. V was cut by 5 bases and J by 6 bases, with 15 bases left in between. The CDR3 length is 14 residues. TCRdb reprocessed the 5' RACE reads via MiXCR and lists one record per CDR3 protein. The sample lists about 260,000 distinct CDR3 sequences; approximately 5.2% were seen once. The sequencing used CD4+ T cells sorted from PBMCs, collected on the day of the yellow fever booster vaccination. The receptor was derived from a man aged 18 to 30 who received the YFV17D yellow fever vaccine. V gene TRBV25-1 combines with J gene TRBJ2-3, with a possible D match to TRBD2 (5 bases). CDR3 sequence: CASSRRAGLDTQYF. CDR3 nucleotides: TGTGCCAGCAGTCGGCGGGCCGGTTTGGATACGCAGTATTTT.